The 31 T cell receptor beta chains reported below all come from one sample, sequenced in a study of CD8 T cells in ankylosing spondylitis. TCRdb analysed the 5' RACE reads with MiXCR anew, one entry per CDR3 protein. This repertoire shows some 40,000 distinct CDR3 sequences, approximately 10% found once; its top ten account for approximately 15%. The sample consisted of blood, either unsorted or a sorted T cell fraction (not recorded which). Receptor source: a male donor with ankylosing spondylitis or in good health (not recorded which).

This rearrangement joins TRBV13 to TRBJ1-5; a possible D gene is TRBD1 (6 bases). The V end was cut by 5 bases, the J end by 4 bases, with 9 bases between. Germline V CDR1 and CDR2: PRHDT, FYEKMQ (reference sequence). The CDR3 has 13 residues. The CDR3 DNA sequence: TGTGCCAGCAGCCAAGGGGGGAATCAGCCCCAGCATTTT. It specifies CASSQGGNQPQHF.

This clonotype was detected ten times or more. The V and J genes are TRBV5-1 and TRBJ2-3, with D possibly TRBD2 on 5 matching bases. Between the trimmed V and J ends, which lost 0 bases and 1 base, there was a span of 6 bases. The CDR3 spans 14 residues. Germline CDR1 and CDR2: SGHRS and YFSETQ. The CDR3 region is CASSLGGGTDTQYF. The CDR3 DNA is TGCGCCAGCAGCTTGGGGGGAGGCACAGATACGCAGTATTTT.

This clonotype was seen a few times. The chain has TRBV6-1 and TRBJ1-1; 7 bases line up with TRBD1. J was trimmed by 4 bases and V by 6 bases; bases with no gene match: 2. Germline V lookup: CDR1 MNHNS, CDR2 SASEGT. The CDR3 is 12 residues long. DNA of the CDR3: TGTGCCAGCAGGGACAGGAGCACTGAAGCTTTCTTT. Residues: CASRDRSTEAFF.

This clonotype was counted between two and nine times. J is TRBJ2-7 and V is TRBV30; maybe TRBD2 (6 bases). Germline-derived CDR1 and CDR2 are GTSNPN and SVGIG (reference sequence). Trimming removed 2 bases at V and 3 bases at J, with 11 bases between. This CDR3 has 13 amino acids. CDR3 bases: TGTGCCTGGAGTCCGGGAGTGGGCTACGAGCAGTACTTC. It codes for CAWSPGVGYEQYF. Using reference TRBV30 and TRBJ2-7 for the parts outside the CDR3, the full variable domain is SQTIHQWPATLVQPVGSPLSLECTVEGTSNPNLYWYRQAAGRGLQLLFYSVGIGQISSEVPQNLSASRPQDRQFILSSKKLLLSDSGFYLCAWSPGVGYEQYFGPGTRLTVT.

The sample holds many counts of this clonotype. V gene TRBV20-1 combines with J gene TRBJ2-4; D possibly corresponds to TRBD1 (6 bases). The ends were cut back, 0 bases at V and 0 bases at J, with 9 bases in the middle. CDR3 length: 15 residues. Germline CDR1 reads DFQATT; CDR2 reads SNEGSKA (reference sequence). CDR3 amino acids: CSARDWGQAKNIQYF. CDR3 in DNA: TGCAGTGCTAGAGATTGGGGGCAAGCCAAAAACATTCAGTACTTC.

This clonotype was observed at least ten times. This rearrangement joins TRBV28 to TRBJ2-3, with D tentatively TRBD1 or TRBD2 (5 bases each). Trimming shortened V by 4 bases and J by 3 bases, and 8 bases separated the two germline ends. This CDR3 is built from 13 residues. The germline CDR1 and CDR2 sequences are MDHEN and SYDVKM. The CDR3: CASSSGTTDTQYF. The DNA for the CDR3 is TGTGCCAGCAGTTCCGGGACGACAGATACGCAGTATTTT.

This clonotype was picked up many times. This chain uses TRBV29-1 with TRBJ1-4; D is uncertain. Germline-derived CDR1 and CDR2 are SQVTM and ANQGSEA. The CDR3 sequence is 14 residues long. V was cut by 4 bases and J by 0 bases, with 9 bases left in between. CDR3 loop: CSVGATATNEKLFF. CDR3 nucleotide sequence: TGCAGCGTTGGAGCCACAGCAACTAATGAAAAACTGTTTTTT.

This clonotype was seen at least ten times. DNA of the CDR3: TGTGCCAGCAGCCCCGAGGGACAGGTGAATCAGCCCCAGCATTTT. Translating it yields CASSPEGQVNQPQHF. The chain joins TRBV12-3 or TRBV12-4 to TRBJ1-5; 8 nucleotides match TRBD1. The CDR3 runs to 15 residues. J was trimmed by 4 bases and V by 6 bases; bases with no gene match: 8.

This clonotype has ten or more counts. The rearrangement joins TRBV25-1 to TRBJ2-5, with 10 positions matching TRBD1. The CDR3 spans 13 residues. CDR1 and CDR2 (germline): MGHDK, SYGVNS. Trimming at V came to 8 bases and at J to 4 bases, leaving 4 bases not matched to a gene. CDR3 sequence reads: CASSRDRGETQYF. CDR3 bases: TGTGCCAGCTCTAGGGACAGGGGAGAGACCCAGTACTTC.

This clonotype came up once. The chain couples TRBV5-5 to TRBJ2-7; D unclear. Germline CDR1 is SGHKS and CDR2 is YYEKEE (reference sequence). Trimming removed 1 base at V and 1 base at J, with 15 bases between. The CDR3 length is 16 residues. This chain's CDR3 is CASSLSWPSSSYEQYF. The CDR3 nucleotides are TGTGCCAGCAGCTTGTCGTGGCCCTCCTCTTCCTACGAGCAGTACTTC.

This clonotype was observed many times. The chain carries TRBV6-2 or TRBV6-3 and TRBJ2-1; unclear D gene. V gave up 2 bases and J gave up 7 bases, with 3 bases separating them. From germline, CDR1 is MNHEY and CDR2 SVGEGT. The length of the CDR3 is 11 residues. The CDR3 region has the DNA TGTGCCAGCAGTTACGAAAATGAGCAGTTCTTC. Residues: CASSYENEQFF.

This clonotype was seen many times. V is TRBV3-1 and J is TRBJ2-7; tentative D call: TRBD2 (5 bases). This CDR3 spans 14 amino acids. V lost 5 bases and J 1 base, leaving 12 bases between the germline ends. Germline assignment: CDR1 LGHDT and CDR2 YNNKEL (reference sequence). CDR3 nucleotide sequence: TGTGCCAGCAGCGATCGGACTCGATCCTACGAGCAGTACTTC. Amino acid sequence: CASSDRTRSYEQYF.

This clonotype was detected many times. The V gene is TRBV24-1, the J gene TRBJ2-1, with D maybe TRBD2 (6 bases). Trimming removed 7 bases at V and 8 bases at J, with 20 bases between. Germline assignment: CDR1 KGHDR and CDR2 SFDVKD. This CDR3 is 15 amino acids long. This CDR3 is CATRDGSPRGDEQFF. Written as DNA, the CDR3 is TGTGCCACCAGGGACGGGAGCCCGCGGGGCGATGAGCAGTTCTTC.

This clonotype was seen many times. CDR3 DNA sequence: TGTGCCAGCAGTTTCCGAAACCGCCTTAATAATTCACCCCTCCACTTT. This codes for CASSFRNRLNNSPLHF. The chain is built from TRBV27 and TRBJ1-6; no definite D call. Trimming pared 3 bases from V and 5 bases from J, leaving 14 bases between. The CDR3 covers 16 residues. Germline V gene sequence: CDR1 MNHEY, CDR2 SMNVEV (reference sequence).

In this sample, this clonotype turned up many times. The rearrangement links TRBV12-3 or TRBV12-4 to TRBJ1-1; D perhaps matches TRBD1 (5 bases). This CDR3 is built from 14 residues. V shed 6 bases and J shed 3 bases, with 14 bases lying between them. This CDR3 reads CASSSGTWDTEAFF. In DNA form, the CDR3 reads TGTGCCAGCAGCTCTGGGACCTGGGACACTGAAGCTTTCTTT.

This clonotype was seen ten or more times. The chain joins TRBV2 to TRBJ2-1, with 14 bases lining up with TRBD2. Trimming took 7 bases from V and 9 from J; bases not matched to a gene: 11. Germline V gives CDR1 SNHLY, CDR2 FYNNEI. The CDR3 is 16 residues long. The chain's CDR3 is CASTQGLAGARSEQFF. Written as DNA, the CDR3 is TGTGCCAGCACTCAGGGACTAGCGGGAGCGCGGAGTGAGCAGTTCTTC.

This clonotype was counted at least ten times. V and J are TRBV27 and TRBJ2-7; 8 bases are a match to TRBD1. The CDR3 runs 14 residues. Unmatched junction bases numbered 2, after V lost 2 bases and J lost 2 bases. The germline V gene encodes CDR1 MNHEY and CDR2 SMNVEV (reference sequence). CDR3 in DNA: TGTGCCAGCAGTTTAGGGGACAGGACCTACGAGCAGTACTTC. Its protein product is CASSLGDRTYEQYF.

This sequence joins TRBV20-1 and TRBJ2-5, with TRBD2 identical over 14 bases. Germline V gene lookup returns CDR1 DFQATT and CDR2 SNEGSKA (reference sequence). After removal of 0 bases from V and 5 bases from J, the junction contained 11 bases not matched to a gene. The CDR3 is 18 amino acids. The CDR3 DNA reads as TGCAGTGCTAGAGAAGGGACTAGCGGGAGAGGGTATGGGGAGACCCAGTACTTC. Translating gives CSAREGTSGRGYGETQYF.

V usage is TRBV4-2 and J usage is TRBJ2-1; D is unclear. The length of the CDR3 is 13 residues. Germline CDR1 and CDR2: LGHNA and YNFKEQ. V was pared by 10 bases and J by 8 bases, with 18 bases between. In DNA form, the CDR3 reads TGTGCCATGGGCCCCCGTCTACTCTATGAGCAGTTCTTC. The encoded protein is CAMGPRLLYEQFF.

The table lists this clonotype with many counts. The rearrangement joins TRBV4-3 to TRBJ2-6, with D possibly TRBD1 on 6 matching bases. V was cut by 4 bases and J by 0 bases, with 13 bases left in between. Looked up from germline, CDR1 is LGHNA and CDR2 is YSLEER. This CDR3 region has 17 residues. CDR3 in amino acids: CASSPSEQGSGANVLTF. The CDR3 DNA reads as TGCGCCAGCAGCCCGAGTGAACAGGGCTCTGGGGCCAACGTCCTGACTTTC.

This clonotype showed up many times. V and J are TRBV11-2 and TRBJ2-1; D possibly corresponds to TRBD1 (8 bases). CDR1 is SGHAT, CDR2 FQNNGV, per germline. V dropped 4 bases and J dropped 6 bases, with 16 bases sitting between them. The CDR3 has 15 residues. The CDR3 region is CASSSRTGRANEQFF. DNA of the CDR3: TGTGCCAGCAGCTCCCGGACAGGGAGGGCCAATGAGCAGTTCTTC.

The chain couples TRBV29-1 to TRBJ1-2, with D hard to call. The CDR3 has 11 residues. Trimming left V 2 bases short and J 9 bases short, with 10 bases between. Germline V gene sequence: CDR1 SQVTM, CDR2 ANQGSEA. CDR3 nucleotide sequence: TGCAGCGTTGAACGGACTCAGCGCTACACCTTC. This gives the protein CSVERTQRYTF.

The chain carries TRBV5-1 and TRBJ2-2; 11 nucleotides agree with TRBD1. Trimming removed 4 bases from V and 3 bases from J; junction bases left unmatched: 8. Germline-derived CDR1 and CDR2 are SGHRS and YFSETQ. The CDR3 is 17 amino acids. CDR3 in DNA: TGCGCCAGCAGCCGGGGACAGGGGGACCCCCACACCGGGGAGCTGTTTTTT. Translated, it gives CASSRGQGDPHTGELFF. Variable domain in full (rest from reference TRBV5-1 and TRBJ2-2): KAGVTQTPRYLIKTRGQQVTLSCSPISGHRSVSWYQQTPGQGLQFLFEYFSETQRNKGNFPGRFSGRQFSNSRSEMNVSTLELGDSALYLCASSRGQGDPHTGELFFGEGSRLTVL.

This clonotype was detected many times. This chain connects TRBV6-5 to TRBJ2-1, with unresolved D. V lost 3 bases to trimming and J lost 5 bases, with 8 bases between them. The CDR3 runs to 13 residues. Germline V CDR1 and CDR2: MNHEY, SVGAGI. The CDR3 sequence: CASSYRANNEQFF. In DNA form, the CDR3 reads TGTGCCAGCAGTTATCGCGCCAACAATGAGCAGTTCTTC.

This clonotype was seen repeatedly, ten times or more. The CDR3 DNA sequence: TGTGCCAGTAGTACCGCGGGGCTCTCTAGCGGGAGGGCCTATGAGCAGTTCTTC. This encodes CASSTAGLSSGRAYEQFF. The chain employs TRBV19 and TRBJ2-1, with 12 bases fitting TRBD2. The V segment lost 4 bases and the J segment 8 bases; nucleotides outside the gene matches: 15. This CDR3 has 18 residues. CDR1 and CDR2 (germline): LNHDA, SQIVND (reference sequence).

This clonotype was recorded at least ten times. V is TRBV7-8 and J is TRBJ1-3; D not certain. The V gene lost 0 bases and the J gene lost 0 bases, with 6 bases spanning the gap. Germline V CDR1 and CDR2: SGHVS, FQNEAQ. The CDR3 contains 15 residues. CDR3 bases: TGTGCCAGCAGCTTAGCTCAGAGCTCTGGAAACACCATATATTTT. Translated, it gives CASSLAQSSGNTIYF.

The table lists this clonotype with many counts. The chain is built from TRBV13 and TRBJ1-5, with unresolved D. The V gene lost 0 bases and the J gene lost 1 base, with 4 bases spanning the gap. This CDR3 comprises 14 residues. Per the germline V gene, CDR1 is PRHDT and CDR2 is FYEKMQ (reference sequence). CDR3 region: CASSLGLSNQPQHF. The CDR3 DNA sequence: TGTGCCAGCAGCTTAGGTTTGAGCAATCAGCCCCAGCATTTT.

This clonotype was seen a handful of times. The chain uses TRBV20-1 and TRBJ2-5, with 7 bases identical to TRBD1. CDR1 and CDR2 (germline): DFQATT, SNEGSKA (reference sequence). The CDR3 runs to 15 residues. J gave up 4 bases and V 2 bases, and 10 bases lay outside the gene matches. The CDR3 loop reads CSARSPTGPRETQYF. DNA of the CDR3: TGCAGTGCTAGATCCCCGACAGGGCCGAGAGAGACCCAGTACTTC.

At least ten counts were recorded for this clonotype. The chain links TRBV7-3 to TRBJ2-1, with a weak D call TRBD2 (6 bases). Trimming took off 5 bases at V and 0 bases at J, with 11 bases between the two ends. The CDR3 is 15 amino acids. Germline V gene lookup returns CDR1 SGHTA and CDR2 FQGTGA. In DNA form, the CDR3 reads TGTGCCAGCAGCCTCGCTAGCGTCTCCTACAATGAGCAGTTCTTC. It translates to CASSLASVSYNEQFF.

This clonotype was picked up many times. The CDR3 loop reads CASSLGGQGARYEQYF. The DNA of the CDR3 is TGTGCCAGCAGCTTAGGAGGCCAGGGGGCCCGCTACGAGCAGTACTTC. The gene calls are TRBV11-2 and TRBJ2-7; 8 nucleotides align to TRBD1. This CDR3 has 16 amino acids. V dropped 1 base and J dropped 3; count of bases not matched to a gene: 8. In germline, CDR1 is SGHAT, CDR2 FQNNGV.

This clonotype has a count of ten or more. The chain links TRBV27 to TRBJ1-4; D is ambiguous. The CDR3 has 15 amino acids. Trimming shortened V by 5 bases and J by 4 bases, and 14 bases separated the two germline ends. Germline V lookup: CDR1 MNHEY, CDR2 SMNVEV (reference sequence). CDR3 sequence reads: CASSIGIDLNEKLFF. CDR3 nucleotides: TGTGCCAGCAGTATTGGGATAGACCTTAATGAAAAACTGTTTTTT.